These 28 T cell receptor beta chains were all obtained from the same sample, sequenced in a study of T cells in tuberculosis. The method was immunoSEQ multiplex PCR; TCRdb's version includes in-frame clones alone and lacks a portion of them. The sample has 30,000 to 40,000 clones, 80% to 95% seen once. Sequenced sample: PBMCs. The receptors were gathered from a donor aged 10 to 29 with latent tuberculosis or without tuberculosis infection.

The V call is TRBV19, the J call TRBJ1-5; TRBD1 might be the D (5 bases). The ends were cut back, 1 base at V and 0 bases at J, with 10 bases in the middle. Per germline, CDR1 LNHDA and CDR2 SQIVND (reference sequence). This CDR3 has 16 amino acids. CDR3 sequence: CASSIATGYSNQPQHF. The CDR3, as DNA: TGTGCCAGTAGTATAGCAACAGGCTATAGCAATCAGCCCCAGCATTTT.

The CDR3 DNA is TGTGCCAGCTCACGACAGCCAAATCAGCCCCAGCATTTT. The encoded protein is CASSRQPNQPQHF. V and J are TRBV6-5 and TRBJ1-5, with a weak D call TRBD1 (5 bases). Germline loops: CDR1 MNHEY, CDR2 SVGAGI. The CDR3 has 13 residues. Trimming took off 8 bases at V and 4 bases at J, with 12 bases between the two ends.

The chain joins TRBV29-1 to TRBJ2-7; 8 bases fit TRBD1. CDR1 and CDR2 (germline): SQVTM, ANQGSEA. This CDR3 contains 12 residues. V was pared by 3 bases and J by 6 bases, with 4 bases of the junction left unmatched. This CDR3 is CSVDQGAAEQYF. Written as DNA, the CDR3 is TGCAGCGTTGACCAGGGGGCGGCCGAGCAGTACTTC.

This clone has just one count. The chain uses TRBV6-6 and TRBJ1-1; D gene unclear. The ends were cut back, 2 bases at V and 2 bases at J, with 6 bases in the middle. This CDR3 region has 13 residues. Germline V lookup: CDR1 MNHNY, CDR2 SVGAGI (reference sequence). Here the CDR3 reads CASSYRGNTEAFF. CDR3 nucleotide sequence: TGTGCCAGCAGTTACCGGGGAAACACTGAAGCTTTCTTT.

This clone was found a few times. The rearrangement uses TRBV10-3 and TRBJ2-7, with TRBD1 matching 8 bases. This CDR3 has 13 amino acids. CDR1 and CDR2 from the germline V gene are ENHRY and SYGVKD. V was pared by 11 bases and J by 2 bases, with 8 bases of the junction left unmatched. CDR3 amino acids: CAACGDRTYEQYF. CDR3 sequence (DNA): TGTGCCGCCTGCGGGGACAGGACCTACGAGCAGTACTTC.

This chain uses TRBV10-3 with TRBJ2-7, with unresolved D. CDR3 size: 11 residues. The germline V and J ends were trimmed by 6 bases and 3 bases, with 6 bases remaining between them. Germline V lookup: CDR1 ENHRY, CDR2 SYGVKD. The CDR3 sequence is CAIRELYEQYF. The CDR3 region has the DNA TGTGCCATCAGAGAACTCTACGAGCAGTACTTC.

This sequence joins TRBV11-2 and TRBJ1-1, with no clear D. This CDR3 has 14 residues. V was cut by 2 bases and J by 3 bases, with 10 bases left in between. Germline CDR1 is SGHAT and CDR2 is FQNNGV. The chain's CDR3 is CASSLSFTYTEAFF. The CDR3 bases are TGTGCCAGCAGCTTAAGTTTCACTTACACTGAAGCTTTCTTT.

Only one count was recorded for this clone. The chain employs TRBV7-8 and TRBJ2-5; D may be TRBD2 (5 bases). CDR1 and CDR2 (germline): SGHVS, FQNEAQ. The V and J ends lost 9 bases and 0 bases respectively, with 17 bases between them. The CDR3 has 15 amino acids. In DNA form, the CDR3 reads TGTGCCAGTCGGTTAGGCCAGCGGAACCAAGAGACCCAGTACTTC. Translating gives CASRLGQRNQETQYF.

This clone was found once. The chain has TRBV28 and TRBJ2-3, with D maybe TRBD1 (6 bases). Germline V gene sequence: CDR1 MDHEN, CDR2 SYDVKM. CDR3 length: 14 amino acids. Trimming pared 5 bases from V and 5 bases from J, leaving 14 bases between. The CDR3 DNA is TGTGCCAGCAGTATCACAGGGCCGGGAGATACGCAGTATTTT. This codes for CASSITGPGDTQYF.

The chain is built from TRBV10-3 and TRBJ1-1, with D unresolved. Germline V gene lookup returns CDR1 ENHRY and CDR2 SYGVKD. CDR3 size: 13 residues. Trimming left V 2 bases short and J 10 bases short, with 14 bases between. As DNA, the CDR3 is TGTGCCATCAGTGAGACTCCGGAGACGGGAGCTTTCTTT. It yields the protein CAISETPETGAFF.

The V gene is TRBV9, the J gene TRBJ2-1; 14 nucleotides align to TRBD2. V was pared by 3 bases and J by 6 bases, with 2 bases of the junction left unmatched. Germline CDR1 and CDR2: SGDLS and YYNGEE. The CDR3 is 15 residues long. CDR3 DNA: TGTGCCAGCAGCGGGACTAGCGGGAGGTTCAATGAGCAGTTCTTC. It translates to CASSGTSGRFNEQFF. The variable domain in full, completed from reference TRBV9 and TRBJ2-1, reads DSGVTQTPKHLITATGQRVTLRCSPRSGDLSVYWYQQSLDQGLQFLIQYYNGEERAKGNILERFSAQQFPDLHSELNLSSLELGDSALYFCASSGTSGRFNEQFFGPGTRLTVL.

The gene calls are TRBV28 and TRBJ2-1; D unresolved. V was clipped by 5 bases and J by 0 bases, with 14 bases between them. The CDR3 length is 16 residues. Per germline, CDR1 MDHEN and CDR2 SYDVKM. DNA for the CDR3: TGTGCCAGCAGTCCTCTTAGCCGAAACTCCTACAATGAGCAGTTCTTC. The encoded protein is CASSPLSRNSYNEQFF.

This clone has only a few counts. The chain couples TRBV11-2 to TRBJ2-1; tentatively, D is TRBD1 (6 bases). The CDR3 totals 14 residues. Germline CDR1 reads SGHAT; CDR2 reads FQNNGV. V dropped 6 bases and J dropped 4 bases, with 13 bases sitting between them. The CDR3 nucleotides are TGTGCCAGCAGTCAACGCAGGGGATACAATGAGCAGTTCTTC. It translates to CASSQRRGYNEQFF.

This sequence joins TRBV15 and TRBJ1-2, with D unresolved. CDR3 length equals 14 residues. Trimming left V 1 base short and J 4 bases short, with 10 bases between. Germline V gene lookup returns CDR1 LNHNV and CDR2 YYDKDF (reference sequence). CDR3 sequence: CATSRGFATYGYTF. The CDR3 DNA reads as TGTGCCACCAGCAGAGGGTTTGCTACCTATGGCTACACCTTC.

This chain links TRBV6-4 with TRBJ2-3, with 8 bases aligning to TRBD1. CDR1 is MRHNA and CDR2 is SNTAGT in the germline V gene. V lost 4 bases and J lost 0; bases outside the gene matches: 3. CDR3 size: 15 residues. The CDR3 reads CASSARGLSTDTQYF. In DNA, the CDR3 is TGTGCCAGCAGTGCCAGGGGGCTTAGCACAGATACGCAGTATTTT.

Only a few counts were recorded for this clone. This chain uses TRBV7-9 with TRBJ1-2; 8 bases align to TRBD1. V lost 1 base and J lost 6; bases outside the gene matches: 7. The CDR3 is made up of 15 amino acids. CDR1 is SEHNR and CDR2 is FQNEAQ in the germline V gene (reference sequence). The CDR3 sequence: CASSLVGQVVDGYTF. CDR3 DNA: TGTGCCAGCAGCTTAGTGGGACAGGTAGTCGATGGCTACACCTTC.

The CDR3 here is CASTVDTSSYEQYF. The CDR3 DNA reads as TGTGCCAGCACCGTGGACACCAGCTCCTACGAGCAGTACTTC. The chain is built from TRBV6-5 and TRBJ2-7; tentative D call: TRBD1 (5 bases). The CDR3 spans 14 residues. With 7 bases removed from V and 0 bases from J, the gap between germline ends came to 13 bases. Germline values: CDR1 MNHEY, CDR2 SVGAGI.

The rearrangement uses TRBV5-3 and TRBJ2-2; 11 nucleotides agree with TRBD2. TRBV5-3 is designated an ORF whose function remains uncertain. After removal of 4 bases from V and 4 bases from J, the junction contained 12 bases not matched to a gene. This CDR3 contains 18 residues. CDR3 DNA sequence: TGTGCCAGAAGCCTGCGTGGGCGACTAGCGGGGTCCACCGGGGAGCTGTTTTTT. Residues: CARSLRGRLAGSTGELFF.

This clone showed up just once. V and J are TRBV2 and TRBJ2-2; 13 bases map to TRBD2. Germline V CDR1 and CDR2: SNHLY, FYNNEI. The CDR3 length is 15 residues. J lost 8 bases, V lost 6 bases, and 6 bases had no gene match. The CDR3 bases are TGTGCCAGCAGGGATACTAGCGGGAGGGCGGGGGAGCTGTTTTTT. Its protein is CASRDTSGRAGELFF.

Only a few counts were recorded for this clone. V gene TRBV5-6 combines with J gene TRBJ1-6; TRBD1 aligns across 9 bases. Germline V CDR1 and CDR2: SGHDT, YYEEEE. The ends lost 3 bases at V and 4 bases at J; junction bases unmatched: 5. This CDR3 has 16 residues. CDR3 DNA sequence: TGTGCCAGCAGCTCCCTGACAGGGGGTTATAATTCACCCCTCCACTTT. It codes for CASSSLTGGYNSPLHF.

V gene TRBV6-5 combines with J gene TRBJ2-7; possible D gene TRBD2, 7 bases. CDR3 length equals 16 residues. Germline values: CDR1 MNHEY, CDR2 SVGAGI. Trimming took 0 bases from V and 9 from J, leaving 21 bases between them. For the CDR3, the DNA is TGTGCCAGCAGTTACTCAGGTGGGGGGGCGGTGTCTGGGCAGTACTTC. Translation: CASSYSGGGAVSGQYF.

The V and J genes are TRBV7-3 and TRBJ2-2; the match to TRBD1 covers 10 bases. CDR3 length: 15 residues. V lost 5 bases and J lost 3; bases outside the gene matches: 3. Germline assignment: CDR1 SGHTA and CDR2 FQGTGA. In DNA form, the CDR3 reads TGTGCCAGCAGCCGGGGACAGGGGTACACCGGGGAGCTGTTTTTT. Translated: CASSRGQGYTGELFF.

About this clone: The junction differs from germline at one of its ends, possibly a read error. The chain carries TRBV30 and TRBJ2-7; no definite D call. Germline V gives CDR1 GTSNPN, CDR2 SVGIG (reference sequence). The CDR3 sequence is 13 residues long. CDR3 region: CAWSDQLSNEQYF. CDR3 coding DNA: TGTGCCTGGAGTGACCAACTCTCCAACGAGCAGTACTTC.

This clone was found once. V is TRBV28 and J is TRBJ2-2, with 8 bases that match TRBD2. J gave up 1 base and V 4 bases, and 2 bases lay outside the gene matches. This CDR3 spans 15 amino acids. The germline gives CDR1 MDHEN, CDR2 SYDVKM. The CDR3 is CASSSLAENTGELFF. CDR3 DNA sequence: TGTGCCAGCAGTTCACTAGCGGAGAACACCGGGGAGCTGTTTTTT.

The V gene is TRBV19, the J gene TRBJ2-5, with 7 bases identical to TRBD2. The V and J ends lost 6 bases and 0 bases, in that order; junction bases with no gene match: 7. Germline values: CDR1 LNHDA, CDR2 SQIVND (reference sequence). The CDR3 totals 15 residues. The CDR3 spells CASSKSGINQETQYF. The CDR3 DNA follows: TGTGCCAGTAGCAAGAGCGGGATCAACCAAGAGACCCAGTACTTC.

This chain connects TRBV28 to TRBJ2-2; 8 nucleotides agree with TRBD2. V trimming: 2 bases; J trimming: 4 bases; junction bases outside the gene matches: 12. Germline V CDR1 and CDR2: MDHEN, SYDVKM. CDR3 size: 18 residues. The CDR3: CASSLTPVLAAGTGELFF. Here the CDR3 DNA reads TGTGCCAGCAGTTTAACCCCCGTACTAGCGGCAGGCACCGGGGAGCTGTTTTTT.

V is TRBV7-9 and J is TRBJ2-7; D is possibly TRBD1 (6 bases). V gave up 1 base and J gave up 5 bases, with 12 bases separating them. Germline assignment: CDR1 SEHNR and CDR2 FQNEAQ (reference sequence). This CDR3 spans 14 amino acids. CDR3 sequence (DNA): TGTGCCAGCAGCTTAGAGTACAGGGCCCACGAGCAGTACTTC. Its translation: CASSLEYRAHEQYF. Filled out from reference TRBV7-9 and TRBJ2-7, the complete variable domain reads DTGVSQNPRHKITKRGQNVTFRCDPISEHNRLYWYRQTLGQGPEFLTYFQNEAQLEKSRLLSDRFSAERPKGSFSTLEIQRTEQGDSAMYLCASSLEYRAHEQYFGPGTRLTVT.

CDR3 DNA sequence: TGTGCCATCAGCGTCCTTTTAGACAGGGCCTTGGCAATCTATGGCTACACCTTC. Protein sequence: CAISVLLDRALAIYGYTF. This chain uses TRBV10-3 with TRBJ1-2; 7 bases agree with TRBD1. J gave up 4 bases and V 6 bases, and 20 bases lay outside the gene matches. The germline gives CDR1 ENHRY, CDR2 SYGVKD. The CDR3 length is 18 residues.